This paragraph covers one TCR beta chain sequence. TCRdb's table, derived via immunoSEQ multiplex PCR, lists solely in-frame clones and lacks some. The profile shows 25,000 or so clones, approximately 95% of them singletons. This specimen comes from a study of preoperative IRX-2 immunotherapy in early breast cancer. This CDR3 comprises 16 residues. Trimming stripped 2 bases from V and 8 bases from J, with 19 bases between. Germline lookup yields CDR1 MNHNS and CDR2 SASEGT. Described treatment: preoperative locoregional IRX-2 cytokine immunotherapy. Preoperative locoregional IRX-2 cytokine immunotherapy was tested in the phase Ib source study.

The origin of this receptor is a human donor with breast cancer. The chain joins TRBV6-1 to TRBJ2-1; D might be TRBD2 (6 bases). The sample here was tumor tissue, taken after IRX-2 immunotherapy. The chain's CDR3 is CASSETRDSWGDEQFF. The CDR3 nucleotides are TGTGCCAGCAGTGAAACGCGGGATTCTTGGGGCGATGAGCAGTTCTTC.